These 6 T cell receptor beta chains share one sample of origin, sequenced in a study of memory CD4+ T cells and cytomegalovirus serostatus. Clones were read by immunoSEQ multiplex PCR, and TCRdb kept only the in-frame ones, dropping some. The data hold about 80,000 clones, with approximately 80% observed a single time. Single viable CD3+CD4+CD8-CD45RO+ cells were sorted as the memory CD4+ T cells. Material for sequencing was memory CD4+ T cells from blood. The origin of the receptors is an adult in good health and CMV-seronegative.

The J gene is TRBJ2-2, the V gene TRBV7-2; 9 nucleotides agree with TRBD1. Germline V gene data show CDR1 as SGHTA and CDR2 as FQGNSA. The V and J ends lost 5 bases and 0 bases, in that order; junction bases with no gene match: 1. This CDR3 is built from 15 residues. The chain's CDR3 is CASSRQGANTGELFF. In DNA, the CDR3 is TGTGCCAGCAGCCGACAGGGGGCGAACACCGGGGAGCTGTTTTTT.

V and J are TRBV28 and TRBJ1-5; perhaps TRBD1 as D (6 bases). The CDR3 contains 14 residues. Germline loops: CDR1 MDHEN, CDR2 SYDVKM. Trimming pared 4 bases from V and 4 bases from J, leaving 11 bases between. This chain's CDR3 is CASSSQTGNQPQHF. CDR3 DNA: TGTGCCAGCAGTTCGCAGACAGGTAATCAGCCCCAGCATTTT.

The chain couples TRBV15 to TRBJ2-1, with D perhaps matching TRBD1 or TRBD2 (5 bases each). Germline CDR1 reads LNHNV; CDR2 reads YYDKDF (reference sequence). V was trimmed by 5 bases and J by 7 bases, leaving 18 bases between them. The CDR3 length is 15 residues. Written as DNA, the CDR3 is TGTGCCACCAGCGACTCTAGCAGGGTTGGGAATGAGCAGTTCTTC. This gives the protein CATSDSSRVGNEQFF.

This clone was detected a few times. This chain connects TRBV18 to TRBJ1-3; D is ambiguous. Between the trimmed V and J ends, which lost 2 bases and 2 bases, there was a span of 1 base. Germline CDR1 reads KGHSH; CDR2 reads LQKENI. The CDR3 is made up of 12 amino acids. The CDR3 region is CASSPTGNTIYF. In DNA, the CDR3 is TGTGCCAGCTCACCAACTGGAAACACCATATATTTT.

This clone was seen a few times. This chain links TRBV2 with TRBJ1-6; no firm D call. Per the germline V gene, CDR1 is SNHLY and CDR2 is FYNNEI. The CDR3 consists of 14 residues. V gave up 7 bases and J gave up 8 bases, with 15 bases separating them. The CDR3 sequence: CASTRTAGHSPLHF. DNA of the CDR3: TGTGCCAGCACAAGAACAGCCGGCCATTCACCCCTCCACTTT.

The CDR3, as DNA: TGTGCCAGCAGTTCGGCGGGTAGCAGGGAAAAACTGTTTTTT. This translates into CASSSAGSREKLFF. The chain employs TRBV27 and TRBJ1-4; D remains ambiguous. CDR3 length equals 14 residues. Germline values: CDR1 MNHEY, CDR2 SMNVEV (reference sequence). The ends were cut back, 4 bases at V and 8 bases at J, with 14 bases in the middle.